The clone carrying this T cell receptor beta chain was seen a handful of times. Its antigen remains unknown. The CDR3 runs 14 residues. V was pared by 3 bases and J by 8 bases, with 17 bases between. A single record per CDR3 protein comes from TCRdb applying MiXCR to the reads. The sample records some 680,000 distinct CDR3 sequences, approximately 34% being singletons. This sample was taken from a study of T cell repertoires in cytomegalovirus infection. In the study overall: It was the public TCR beta signatures that indicated both CMV infection and matching HLA type. Notes on the study in general: Predominance within the ex vivo response was attributable to HLA-C-restricted CMV-specific TCR beta clonotypes.

The sequenced material came from PBMCs. This receptor was taken from a human donor in good health (CMV status not recorded). Some clones in this sample may be carry-over from other donors' samples. The chain couples TRBV12-3 or TRBV12-4 to TRBJ2-7; weak D call: TRBD1 (6 bases). The chain's CDR3 is CASSFPNNRAKQYF. CDR3 bases: TGTGCCAGCAGTTTCCCTAATAACAGGGCAAAGCAGTACTTC.